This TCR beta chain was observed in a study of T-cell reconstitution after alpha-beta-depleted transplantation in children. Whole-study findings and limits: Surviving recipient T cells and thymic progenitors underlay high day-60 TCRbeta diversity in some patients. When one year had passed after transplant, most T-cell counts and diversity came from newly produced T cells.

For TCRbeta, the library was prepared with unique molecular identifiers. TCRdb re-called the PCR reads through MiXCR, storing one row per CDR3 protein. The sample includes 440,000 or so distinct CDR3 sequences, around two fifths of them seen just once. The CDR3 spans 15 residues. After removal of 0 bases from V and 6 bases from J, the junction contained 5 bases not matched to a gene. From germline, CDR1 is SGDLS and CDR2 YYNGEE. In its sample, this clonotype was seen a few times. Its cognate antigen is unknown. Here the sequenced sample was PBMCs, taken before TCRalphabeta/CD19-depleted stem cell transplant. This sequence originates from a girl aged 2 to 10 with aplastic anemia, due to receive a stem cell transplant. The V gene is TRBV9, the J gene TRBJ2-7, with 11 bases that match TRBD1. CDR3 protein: CASSVDWTGGIEQYF. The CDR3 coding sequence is TGTGCCAGCAGCGTAGACTGGACAGGGGGCATCGAGCAGTACTTC.